These 32 T cell receptor beta chains were all obtained from the same sample, sequenced in a study of breast tumors, draining lymph nodes, adjacent tissues. The lymph nodes were axillary draining lymph nodes from breast cancer patients. Via MiXCR, TCRdb re-called the multiplex PCR reads, giving one row per CDR3 protein. The sample comprises roughly 260,000 distinct CDR3 sequences, 30% to 35% of which are singletons, and around 1% rests with the top ten. The sequenced material came from axillary lymph node tissue. The receptor set was obtained from a female donor with breast cancer. Some clones in this sample may be carry-over from other donors' samples.

This clonotype was detected many times. V usage is TRBV4-2 and J usage is TRBJ2-1; 11 nucleotides match TRBD2. CDR3 size: 16 residues. The V segment lost 1 base and the J segment 4 bases; nucleotides outside the gene matches: 3. Germline values: CDR1 LGHNA, CDR2 YNFKEQ. In DNA, the CDR3 is TGTGCCAGCAGCCAAGTCGGACTAGCGGGTTACAATGAGCAGTTCTTC. Amino acids: CASSQVGLAGYNEQFF.

In this sample, this clonotype turned up many times. The chain joins TRBV11-2 to TRBJ2-2; TRBD2 matches 7 bases. CDR1 is SGHAT, CDR2 FQNNGV, per germline. The junction had 6 bases not matched to a gene; V was cut back by 6 bases and J by 5 bases. The CDR3 consists of 14 residues. The CDR3, as DNA: TGTGCCAGCAGGTGGGAGGGTGAGACCGGGGAGCTGTTTTTT. Amino acid sequence: CASRWEGETGELFF.

As regards this clonotype: Possible read error: a much larger clone is one base away. The chain couples TRBV6-1 to TRBJ2-5, with D possibly TRBD1 on 5 matching bases. The CDR3 runs 14 residues. Between the trimmed V and J ends, which lost 5 bases and 9 bases, there was a span of 19 bases. Germline V gene lookup returns CDR1 MNHNS and CDR2 SASEGT. The CDR3 region is CASSQVTGTVAQYF. The CDR3 bases are TGTGCCAGCAGTCAAGTTACAGGCACAGTGGCCCAGTACTTC.

There are many counts of this clonotype. The gene calls are TRBV19 and TRBJ2-1; D remains ambiguous. The CDR3 has 18 amino acids. Germline CDR1 LNHDA, CDR2 SQIVND (reference sequence). V lost 2 bases to trimming and J lost 0 bases, with 17 bases between them. CDR3 loop: CASSIKVGFQSSYNEQFF. The DNA of the CDR3 is TGTGCCAGTAGTATAAAAGTTGGCTTCCAGAGCTCCTACAATGAGCAGTTCTTC.

This clonotype came up many times. The rearrangement links TRBV11-2 to TRBJ2-7; D might be TRBD2 (6 bases). The CDR3 length is 15 residues. The germline V gene encodes CDR1 SGHAT and CDR2 FQNNGV. Trimming shortened V by 5 bases and J by 2 bases, and 16 bases separated the two germline ends. The CDR3 reads CASSPTLGLAYEQYF. CDR3 DNA sequence: TGTGCCAGCAGCCCAACCTTGGGACTCGCCTACGAGCAGTACTTC.

This clonotype was counted ten times or more. J is TRBJ1-4 and V is TRBV7-9; the D gene is possibly TRBD1 (5 bases). Germline values: CDR1 SEHNR, CDR2 FQNEAQ (reference sequence). V lost 3 bases to trimming and J lost 8 bases, with 13 bases between them. The length of the CDR3 is 14 residues. This chain's CDR3 is CASSLGGGVEKLFF. CDR3 nucleotide sequence: TGTGCCAGCAGCTTGGGCGGGGGGGTCGAAAAACTGTTTTTT.

A word on this clonotype: Given a much more abundant clone one base away, this may be a read error. The chain joins TRBV20-1 to TRBJ2-7; TRBD1 might be the D (7 bases). The CDR3 extends over 15 amino acids. Germline V CDR1 and CDR2: DFQATT, SNEGSKA (reference sequence). Trimming cost V 0 bases and J 2 bases, with 14 bases left between them. The CDR3 here is CSAREEGQPAYEQYF. As DNA, the CDR3 is TGCAGTGCTAGAGAGGAGGGACAGCCAGCCTACGAGCAGTACTTC.

This clonotype was recorded a few times. CDR3 bases: TGCAGTTCCATACAGGGATATGGGGTGAACACTGAAGCTTTCTTT. Translating gives CSSIQGYGVNTEAFF. The rearrangement uses TRBV20-1 and TRBJ1-1, with TRBD1 as a possible D gene (6 bases). The CDR3 is 15 amino acids. The germline V and J ends were trimmed by 8 bases and 0 bases, with 19 bases remaining between them. The germline V gene has CDR1 DFQATT and CDR2 SNEGSKA (reference sequence).

This clonotype was counted at least ten times. The V and J genes are TRBV5-1 and TRBJ2-7, with a possible D match to TRBD2 (5 bases). The CDR3 extends over 13 amino acids. Per germline, CDR1 SGHRS and CDR2 YFSETQ. V lost 2 bases and J 2 bases, leaving 8 bases between the germline ends. The CDR3 sequence is CASSFAGTYEQYF. DNA for the CDR3: TGCGCCAGCAGCTTCGCCGGGACCTACGAGCAGTACTTC.

Many counts were recorded for this clonotype. CDR3 in DNA: TGTGCCAGCAGTCACAAGGCGGGAAGGGGCGATAGCTATGGCTACACCTTC. Amino acid sequence: CASSHKAGRGDSYGYTF. The chain links TRBV6-6 to TRBJ1-2, with D perhaps TRBD1 (5 bases). Germline CDR1 is MNHNY and CDR2 is SVGAGI (reference sequence). V was shortened by 5 bases and J by 4 bases, with 23 bases between the two germline ends. This CDR3 spans 17 amino acids.

The chain is built from TRBV29-1 and TRBJ1-5; TRBD1 matches at 10 bases. The CDR3 is 15 residues long. Germline V lookup: CDR1 SQVTM, CDR2 ANQGSEA. J lost 3 bases, V lost 6 bases, and 8 bases had no gene match. The CDR3 here is CSVRDGTGVNQPQHF. The CDR3, as DNA: TGCAGCGTGAGGGACGGGACAGGGGTCAATCAGCCCCAGCATTTT. Full variable domain (missing parts from reference TRBV29-1 and TRBJ1-5): SAVISQKPSRDICQRGTSLTIQCQVDSQVTMMFWYRQQPGQSLTLIATANQGSEATYESGFVIDKFPISRPNLTFSTLTVSNMSPEDSSIYLCSVRDGTGVNQPQHFGDGTRLSIL.

To note about this clonotype: This sequence may be a read error, since a much larger clone differs from it by one base. The chain employs TRBV5-6 and TRBJ2-2; the D call may be TRBD1 or TRBD2 (5 bases each). Germline loops: CDR1 SGHDT, CDR2 YYEEEE. The CDR3 totals 13 residues. CDR3 sequence (DNA): TGCGCCAGCAGCCAATTGGGGGCCGGGGAGCTGTTTTTT. This gives the protein CASSQLGAGELFF.

Notes on this clonotype: The CDR3 does not close with the conserved phenylalanine or tryptophan, likely indicating a read error. The chain links TRBV5-1 to TRBJ2-5, with D uncertain. The V gene's germline CDR1 is SGHRS and CDR2 YFSETQ. The CDR3 has 15 amino acids. The germline V and J ends were trimmed by 0 bases and 0 bases, with 9 bases remaining between them. Here the CDR3 reads CASSLGSEYQETQYL. CDR3 nucleotide sequence: TGCGCCAGCAGCTTGGGCAGCGAGTACCAAGAGACCCAGTACCTC.

The table lists this clonotype with a few counts. This clone may be a read error of a much larger clone one base away. V is TRBV20-1 and J is TRBJ2-7; 7 nucleotides match TRBD2. The V gene's germline CDR1 is DFQATT and CDR2 SNEGSKA (reference sequence). The CDR3 runs to 14 residues. The J segment lost 6 bases and the V segment lost 6 bases, leaving 14 bases of the junction unmatched. DNA of the CDR3: TGCAGTGCAATGACTAGCAGCGGCTACTTCGAGCAGTACTTC. Protein sequence: CSAMTSSGYFEQYF.

As regards this clonotype: Possible read error: a much larger clone is one base away. Without the conserved terminal phenylalanine or tryptophan, this CDR3 likely stems from a read error. This chain links TRBV9 with TRBJ2-5, with D maybe TRBD2 (5 bases). V gave up 3 bases and J gave up 7 bases, with 13 bases separating them. In germline, CDR1 is SGDLS, CDR2 YYNGEE. There are 13 residues in the CDR3. In DNA form, the CDR3 reads TGTGCCAGCAGCGAGGGTGGGAGCGGGACCCAGTACTCC. Translated: CASSEGGSGTQYS.

The table lists this clonotype with many counts. The rearrangement joins TRBV7-8 to TRBJ2-7; TRBD2 agrees at 8 bases. The V segment lost 2 bases and the J segment 4 bases; nucleotides outside the gene matches: 7. This CDR3 has 15 amino acids. From germline, CDR1 is SGHVS and CDR2 FQNEAQ. The CDR3 spells CASSLRREGVYEQYF. The CDR3 DNA reads TGTGCCAGCAGCTTACGACGGGAGGGGGTGTACGAGCAGTACTTC.

This clonotype came up many times. V usage is TRBV7-2 and J usage is TRBJ2-3; 8 bases align to TRBD2. V shed 7 bases and J 4 bases; nucleotides not matched to a gene: 4. CDR3 length equals 13 residues. CDR1 SGHTA and CDR2 FQGNSA come from the germline V gene. The DNA for the CDR3 is TGTGCCAGCACAGCGGGAGTCTCAGATACGCAGTATTTT. Translation gives CASTAGVSDTQYF.

This clonotype was seen repeatedly, ten times or more. The J gene is TRBJ2-1, the V gene TRBV20-1, with 7 bases lining up with TRBD2. The CDR3 totals 14 residues. Losses at the gene ends were 6 bases for V and 5 bases for J; bases not matched to a gene: 10. Germline CDR1 is DFQATT and CDR2 is SNEGSKA (reference sequence). As DNA, the CDR3 is TGCAGTGCGCGGACTAGTTCCAACAACAATGAGCAGTTCTTC. Protein product: CSARTSSNNNEQFF.

Points on this clonotype: A read error is likely, as this CDR3 ends without the conserved phenylalanine or tryptophan. The rearrangement joins TRBV28 to TRBJ1-1; 8 bases are a match to TRBD1. The CDR3 has 13 amino acids. Losses at the gene ends were 7 bases for V and 2 bases for J; bases not matched to a gene: 3. Germline V CDR1 and CDR2: MDHEN, SYDVKM. The CDR3 nucleotides are TGTGCCAGCATTGACAGGGGAAACACTGAAGCTTTCCTT. As protein: CASIDRGNTEAFL.

This clonotype was detected many times. The rearrangement links TRBV11-2 to TRBJ1-5; 9 bases fit TRBD1. V shed 5 bases, J shed 2 bases, and the junction held 10 bases outside the gene matches. Germline V gene sequence: CDR1 SGHAT, CDR2 FQNNGV. This CDR3 is built from 17 residues. CDR3 nucleotide sequence: TGTGCCAGCAGCAGGGGACAGGGTGAATCGGGCAATCAGCCCCAGCATTTT. Amino acids: CASSRGQGESGNQPQHF.

J is TRBJ2-2 and V is TRBV24-1; no clear D gene. V shed 0 bases and J shed 1 base, with 8 bases lying between them. The CDR3 has 16 residues. Germline V gene data show CDR1 as KGHDR and CDR2 as SFDVKD. CDR3 nucleotide sequence: TGTGCCACCAGTGATTTGGGCACCCAGAACACCGGGGAGCTGTTTTTT. It yields the protein CATSDLGTQNTGELFF.

This clonotype was counted ten times or more. The CDR3 nucleotides read TGTGCCAGCAGCCAAGGCCTTGCGGGAGTGGCTGGGGCCAACGTCCTGACTTTC. Its protein product is CASSQGLAGVAGANVLTF. The chain uses TRBV14 and TRBJ2-6; 7 nucleotides match TRBD2. The length of the CDR3 is 18 residues. The trim removed 1 base at V and 2 bases at J, leaving 8 bases unmatched. Germline assignment: CDR1 SGHDN and CDR2 FVKESK. Supplemented by reference TRBV14 and TRBJ2-6, the full variable domain reads EAGVTQFPSHSVIEKGQTVTLRCDPISGHDNLYWYRRVMGKEIKFLLHFVKESKQDESGMPNNRFLAERTGGTYSTLKVQPAELEDSGVYFCASSQGLAGVAGANVLTFGAGSRLTVL.

Notes on this clonotype: A junction end diverges from the germline sequence, so it may reflect a read error. The chain combines TRBV20-1 with TRBJ2-7; TRBD2 matches at 7 bases. CDR1 is DFQATT, CDR2 SNEGSKA, per germline (reference sequence). The length of the CDR3 is 12 residues. CDR3 DNA: TGCCGGGGGGAGTACCTAACCTACGAACAGTACTTC. It is translated as CRGEYLTYEQYF.

Notes on this clonotype: Germline and junction disagree at one end, which may indicate a read error. V and J are TRBV7-2 and TRBJ1-6; tentative D call: TRBD1 (5 bases). This CDR3 is 14 amino acids long. CDR1 is SGHTA, CDR2 FQGNSA, per germline. CDR3 nucleotides: TGTGCCAGCAGCTACAGGCGCGGCTATGGAACCCTCCGCTTT. Amino acid sequence: CASSYRRGYGTLRF. Full variable domain (missing parts from reference TRBV7-2 and TRBJ1-6): GAGVSQSPSNKVTEKGKDVELRCDPISGHTALYWYRQSLGQGLEFLIYFQGNSAPDKSGLPSDRFSAERTGGSVSTLTIQRTQQEDSAVYLCASSYRRGYGTLRFGNGTRLTVT.

The sample holds many counts of this clonotype. The chain joins TRBV4-3 to TRBJ2-1, with a possible D match to TRBD2 (5 bases). The ends were cut back, 0 bases at V and 0 bases at J, with 6 bases in the middle. This CDR3 region has 15 residues. Per germline, CDR1 LGHNA and CDR2 YSLEER. The CDR3, as DNA: TGCGCCAGCAGCCAAGATGCGGGCTCCTACAATGAGCAGTTCTTC. Amino acid sequence: CASSQDAGSYNEQFF.

This clonotype occurred a few times. The CDR3 carries no conserved terminal phenylalanine or tryptophan, so it likely arises from a read error. The V gene is TRBV20-1, the J gene TRBJ1-2; possibly TRBD1 for D (5 bases). V lost 6 bases, J lost 8 bases, and 16 bases lay in between. The CDR3 loop spans 12 amino acids. The germline gives CDR1 DFQATT, CDR2 SNEGSKA (reference sequence). CDR3 residues: CSAIPGGGGYTL. CDR3 nucleotide sequence: TGCAGTGCCATCCCGGGGGGTGGCGGCTACACCCTC.

This clonotype was found a few times. A much more abundant neighbour one base away suggests this may be a read error. It is likely a read error, because the conserved phenylalanine at the end of the CDR3 is missing. The rearrangement uses TRBV4-2 and TRBJ1-4; TRBD1 matches 8 bases. Germline values: CDR1 LGHNA, CDR2 YNFKEQ. V lost 1 base, J lost 5 bases, and 6 bases stayed unmatched. The CDR3 is 16 residues long. In DNA, the CDR3 is TGTGCCAGCAGCCAAGCCCTGGGACAGGAGAATGAAAAACTGTTTTCT. Encoded protein: CASSQALGQENEKLFS.

This chain uses TRBV12-3 or TRBV12-4 with TRBJ2-5; TRBD2 is a possible D gene (7 bases). The CDR3 runs 14 residues. The germline V and J ends were trimmed by 7 bases and 2 bases, with 14 bases remaining between them. CDR3 in amino acids: CASTLGGAQETQYF. CDR3 coding DNA: TGTGCCAGCACCTTAGGGGGGGCACAAGAGACCCAGTACTTC.

Here the CDR3 DNA reads TGCAGCGTTGAGAAGGGGGGGGAGGAGACCCAGTACTTC. This translates into CSVEKGGEETQYF. The chain uses TRBV29-1 and TRBJ2-5, with D possibly matching TRBD2 (7 bases). V lost 3 bases to trimming and J lost 5 bases, with 13 bases between them. The CDR3 extends over 13 amino acids. The germline V gene encodes CDR1 SQVTM and CDR2 ANQGSEA.

This clonotype was recorded many times. The chain carries TRBV11-1 and TRBJ2-5; 8 nucleotides agree with TRBD2. The germline V gene has CDR1 SGHAT and CDR2 FQDESV (reference sequence). The CDR3 covers 15 residues. V shed 7 bases, J shed 3 bases, and the junction held 10 bases outside the gene matches. The CDR3 sequence: CASTPYGTSEETQYF. CDR3 DNA sequence: TGTGCCAGCACCCCGTACGGGACTAGTGAAGAGACCCAGTACTTC.

This clonotype was found once. The chain uses TRBV19 and TRBJ1-4; the D is unclear. V lost 3 bases and J 8 bases, leaving 13 bases between the germline ends. Germline lookup yields CDR1 LNHDA and CDR2 SQIVND (reference sequence). The CDR3 contains 14 residues. The CDR3 nucleotides are TGTGCCAGTAGTATCTCCCCCGACGGGGAAAAACTGTTTTTT. Protein product: CASSISPDGEKLFF.

There are many counts of this clonotype. CDR3 in DNA: TGTGCCAGCAGCTCGGGAGTCCACGAGCAGTACTTC. Its protein product is CASSSGVHEQYF. V gene TRBV11-3 combines with J gene TRBJ2-7, with D possibly being TRBD2 (6 bases). Germline CDR1 and CDR2: SGHNT and YENEEA. Trimming took 4 bases from V and 5 from J, leaving 9 bases between them. This CDR3 is built from 12 residues.